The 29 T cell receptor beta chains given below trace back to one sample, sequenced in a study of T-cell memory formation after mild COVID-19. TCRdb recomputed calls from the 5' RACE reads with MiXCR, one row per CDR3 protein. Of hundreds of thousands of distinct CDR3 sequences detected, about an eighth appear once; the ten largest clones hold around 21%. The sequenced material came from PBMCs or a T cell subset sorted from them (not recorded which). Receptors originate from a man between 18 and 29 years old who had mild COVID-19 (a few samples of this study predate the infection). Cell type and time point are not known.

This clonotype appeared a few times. The chain's CDR3 is CASSSDGGRSTEAFF. The CDR3 nucleotides read TGTGCCAGCAGTTCTGACGGGGGACGGAGCACTGAAGCTTTCTTT. The chain is built from TRBV12-3 or TRBV12-4 and TRBJ1-1, with a weak D call TRBD1 (5 bases). CDR3 length equals 15 residues. Trimming shortened V by 4 bases and J by 4 bases, and 16 bases separated the two germline ends.

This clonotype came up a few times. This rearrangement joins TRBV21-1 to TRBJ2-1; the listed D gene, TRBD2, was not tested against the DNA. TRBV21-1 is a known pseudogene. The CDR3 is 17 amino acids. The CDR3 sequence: CATPQRTSGGYSNEQFF. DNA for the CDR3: TGTGCCACCCCTCAACGGACTAGCGGGGGGTATAGCAATGAGCAGTTCTTC.

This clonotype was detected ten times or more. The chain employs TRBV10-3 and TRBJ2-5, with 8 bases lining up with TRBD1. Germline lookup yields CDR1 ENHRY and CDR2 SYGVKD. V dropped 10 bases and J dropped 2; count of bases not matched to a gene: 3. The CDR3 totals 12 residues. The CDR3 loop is CATRQGQETQYF. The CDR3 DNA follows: TGTGCCACAAGACAGGGGCAAGAGACCCAGTACTTC.

The CDR3 DNA follows: TGTGCCAGCAGCCCGGACGCCGGGGGTAGGGCGGGTACGCAGTATTTT. Residues: CASSPDAGGRAGTQYF. The chain is built from TRBV5-5 and TRBJ2-3; D perhaps matches TRBD2 (6 bases). Germline values: CDR1 SGHKS, CDR2 YYEKEE (reference sequence). CDR3 length equals 16 residues. Trimming took off 4 bases at V and 8 bases at J, with 23 bases between the two ends. Full variable domain (remainder filled in from reference TRBV5-5 and TRBJ2-3): DAGVTQSPTHLIKTRGQQVTLRCSPISGHKSVSWYQQVLGQGPQFIFQYYEKEERGRGNFPDRFSARQFPNYSSELNVNALLLGDSALYLCASSPDAGGRAGTQYFGPGTRLTVL.

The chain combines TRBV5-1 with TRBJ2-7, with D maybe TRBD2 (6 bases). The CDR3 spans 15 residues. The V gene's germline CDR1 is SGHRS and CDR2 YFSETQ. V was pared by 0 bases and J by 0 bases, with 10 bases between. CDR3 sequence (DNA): TGCGCCAGCAGCTTGGCCGCGGGGAACTCCTACGAGCAGTACTTC. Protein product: CASSLAAGNSYEQYF.

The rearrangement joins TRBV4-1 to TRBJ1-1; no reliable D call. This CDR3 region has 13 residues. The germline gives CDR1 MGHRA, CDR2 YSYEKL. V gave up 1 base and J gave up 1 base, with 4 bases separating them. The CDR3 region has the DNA TGCGCCAGCAGCCAAGTAGAGAACACTGAAGCTTTCTTT. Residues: CASSQVENTEAFF.

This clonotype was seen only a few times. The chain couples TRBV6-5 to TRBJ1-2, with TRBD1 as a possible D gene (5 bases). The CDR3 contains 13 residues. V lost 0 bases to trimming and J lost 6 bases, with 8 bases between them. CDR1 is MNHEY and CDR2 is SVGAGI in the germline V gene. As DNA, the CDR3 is TGTGCCAGCAGTTACTCGGCACAGGATGGCTACACCTTC. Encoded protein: CASSYSAQDGYTF.

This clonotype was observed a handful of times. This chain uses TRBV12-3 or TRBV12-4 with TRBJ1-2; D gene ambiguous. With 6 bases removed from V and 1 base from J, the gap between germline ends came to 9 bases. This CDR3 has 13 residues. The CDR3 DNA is TGTGCCAGCAGCCCCGCCAATAACTATGGCTACACCTTC. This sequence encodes CASSPANNYGYTF.

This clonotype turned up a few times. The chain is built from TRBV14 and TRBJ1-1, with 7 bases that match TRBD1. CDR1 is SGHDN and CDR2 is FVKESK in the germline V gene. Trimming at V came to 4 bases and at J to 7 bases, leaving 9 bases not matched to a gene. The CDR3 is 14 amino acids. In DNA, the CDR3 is TGTGCCAGCAGCCCAAGACAGGGCGGAGGTGAAGCTTTCTTT. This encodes CASSPRQGGGEAFF.

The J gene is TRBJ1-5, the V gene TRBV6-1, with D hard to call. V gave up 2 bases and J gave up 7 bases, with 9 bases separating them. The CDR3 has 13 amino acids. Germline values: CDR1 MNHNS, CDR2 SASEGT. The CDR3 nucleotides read TGTGCCAGCAGTGAACAGGAGGGCCAGCCCCAGCATTTT. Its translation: CASSEQEGQPQHF.

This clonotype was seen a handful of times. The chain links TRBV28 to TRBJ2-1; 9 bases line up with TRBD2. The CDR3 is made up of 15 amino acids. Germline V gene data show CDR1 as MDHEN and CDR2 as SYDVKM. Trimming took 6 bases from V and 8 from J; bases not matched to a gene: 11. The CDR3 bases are TGTGCCAGCAGCCCCCGACTAGCGGTTGGCCATGAGCAGTTCTTC. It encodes CASSPRLAVGHEQFF.

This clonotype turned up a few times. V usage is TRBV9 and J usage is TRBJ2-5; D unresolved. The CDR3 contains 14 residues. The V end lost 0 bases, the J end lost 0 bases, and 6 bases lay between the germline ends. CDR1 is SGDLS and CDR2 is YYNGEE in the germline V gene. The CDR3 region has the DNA TGTGCCAGCAGCGTAGGACCCAACCAAGAGACCCAGTACTTC. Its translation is CASSVGPNQETQYF. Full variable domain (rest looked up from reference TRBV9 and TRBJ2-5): DSGVTQTPKHLITATGQRVTLRCSPRSGDLSVYWYQQSLDQGLQFLIQYYNGEERAKGNILERFSAQQFPDLHSELNLSSLELGDSALYFCASSVGPNQETQYFGPGTRLLVL.

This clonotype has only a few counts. CDR3 region: CASSYSEGQGTETQYF. DNA of the CDR3: TGTGCCAGCAGTTACTCTGAGGGACAGGGTACGGAGACCCAGTACTTC. V usage is TRBV6-5 and J usage is TRBJ2-5, with TRBD1 matching 9 bases. Germline trimming cut 0 bases from V and 5 bases from J; bases unmatched to any gene: 7. The CDR3 length is 16 residues. CDR1 and CDR2 from the germline V gene are MNHEY and SVGAGI.

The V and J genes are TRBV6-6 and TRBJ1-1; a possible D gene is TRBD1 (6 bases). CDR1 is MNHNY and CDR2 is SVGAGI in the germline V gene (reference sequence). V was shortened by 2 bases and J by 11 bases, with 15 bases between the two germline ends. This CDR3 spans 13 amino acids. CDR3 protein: CASSYGTSVPAFF. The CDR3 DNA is TGTGCCAGCAGTTACGGGACAAGCGTCCCCGCTTTCTTT.

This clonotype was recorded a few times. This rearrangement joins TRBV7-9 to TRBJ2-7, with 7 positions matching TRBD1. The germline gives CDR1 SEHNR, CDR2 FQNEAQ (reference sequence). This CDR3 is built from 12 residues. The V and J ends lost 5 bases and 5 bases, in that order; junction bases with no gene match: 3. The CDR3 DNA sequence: TGTGCCAGCAGCGCTGGGACAGACGAGCAGTACTTC. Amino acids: CASSAGTDEQYF.

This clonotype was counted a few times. CDR3 protein: CSVDRVGTGELFF. The DNA of the CDR3 is TGCAGCGTTGACAGGGTGGGAACCGGGGAGCTGTTTTTT. The chain carries TRBV29-1 and TRBJ2-2, with D perhaps matching TRBD1 (5 bases). The CDR3 is 13 residues long. The ends were cut back, 3 bases at V and 5 bases at J, with 10 bases in the middle. Germline V gene lookup returns CDR1 SQVTM and CDR2 ANQGSEA.

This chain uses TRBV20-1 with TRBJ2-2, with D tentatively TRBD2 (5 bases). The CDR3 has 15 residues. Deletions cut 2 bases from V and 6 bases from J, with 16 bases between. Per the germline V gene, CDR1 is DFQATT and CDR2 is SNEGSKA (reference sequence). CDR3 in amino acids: CSARRGYLRPGELFF. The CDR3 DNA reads TGCAGTGCTAGACGAGGGTACTTGCGCCCCGGGGAGCTGTTTTTT.

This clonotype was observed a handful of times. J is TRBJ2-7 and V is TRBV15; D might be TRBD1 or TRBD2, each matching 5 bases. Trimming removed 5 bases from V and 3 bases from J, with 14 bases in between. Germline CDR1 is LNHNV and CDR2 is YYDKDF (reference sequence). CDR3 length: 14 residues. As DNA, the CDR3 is TGTGCCACCAGCCCAGGGACGGGGATCTACGAGCAGTACTTC. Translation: CATSPGTGIYEQYF.

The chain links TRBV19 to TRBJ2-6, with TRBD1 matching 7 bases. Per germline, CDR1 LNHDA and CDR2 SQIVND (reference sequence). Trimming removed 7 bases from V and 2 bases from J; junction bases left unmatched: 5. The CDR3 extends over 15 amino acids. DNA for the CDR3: TGTGCCAGTAACGATGACAGGGCTGGGGCCAACGTCCTGACTTTC. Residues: CASNDDRAGANVLTF.

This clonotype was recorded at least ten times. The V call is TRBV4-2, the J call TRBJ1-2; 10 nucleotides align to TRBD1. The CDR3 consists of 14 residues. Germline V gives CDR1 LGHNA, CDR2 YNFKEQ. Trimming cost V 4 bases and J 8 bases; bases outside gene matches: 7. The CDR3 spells CASSREGTGDGYTF. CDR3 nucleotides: TGTGCCAGCAGCCGAGAAGGGACAGGGGACGGCTACACCTTC.

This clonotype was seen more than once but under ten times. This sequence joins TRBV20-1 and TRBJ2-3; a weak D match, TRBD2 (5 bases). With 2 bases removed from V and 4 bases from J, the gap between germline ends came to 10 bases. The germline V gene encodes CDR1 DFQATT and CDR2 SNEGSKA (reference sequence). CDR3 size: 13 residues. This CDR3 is CSARYISADTQYF. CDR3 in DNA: TGCAGTGCTAGATATATTAGCGCAGATACGCAGTATTTT.

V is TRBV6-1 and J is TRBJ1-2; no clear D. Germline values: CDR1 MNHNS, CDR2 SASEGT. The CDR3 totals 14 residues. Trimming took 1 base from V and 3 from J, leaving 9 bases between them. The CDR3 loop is CASSEDGVYYGYTF. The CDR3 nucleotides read TGTGCCAGCAGTGAAGATGGGGTTTACTATGGCTACACCTTC.

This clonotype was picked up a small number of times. The CDR3 DNA reads TGTGCCAGCAGTTACTCCCCCACCGGGGAGCTGTTTTTT. Its protein is CASSYSPTGELFF. The rearrangement joins TRBV6-5 to TRBJ2-2, with no clear D. V was shortened by 0 bases and J by 4 bases, with 3 bases between the two germline ends. Looked up from germline, CDR1 is MNHEY and CDR2 is SVGAGI. The CDR3 loop spans 13 amino acids.

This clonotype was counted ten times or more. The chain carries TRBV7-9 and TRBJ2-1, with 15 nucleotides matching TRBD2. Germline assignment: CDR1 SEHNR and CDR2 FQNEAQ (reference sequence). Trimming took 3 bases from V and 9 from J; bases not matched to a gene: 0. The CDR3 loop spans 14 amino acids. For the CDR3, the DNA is TGTGCCAGCAGCTTGGGACTAGCGGGGGGTGAGCAGTTCTTC. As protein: CASSLGLAGGEQFF.

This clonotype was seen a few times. CDR3 sequence reads: CATSRLQGPGSPLHF. The CDR3 nucleotides are TGTGCCACCAGCAGATTACAGGGGCCGGGTTCACCCCTCCACTTT. The chain couples TRBV15 to TRBJ1-6; 7 nucleotides match TRBD1. Per the germline V gene, CDR1 is LNHNV and CDR2 is YYDKDF (reference sequence). J lost 9 bases, V lost 2 bases, and 7 bases had no gene match. The CDR3 is made up of 15 amino acids.

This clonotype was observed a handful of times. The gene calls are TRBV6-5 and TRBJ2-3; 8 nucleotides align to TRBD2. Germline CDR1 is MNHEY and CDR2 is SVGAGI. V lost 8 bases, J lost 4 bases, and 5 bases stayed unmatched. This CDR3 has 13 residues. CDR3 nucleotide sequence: TGTGCCAGCCAGAGGACTAGCCCAGATACGCAGTATTTT. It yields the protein CASQRTSPDTQYF.

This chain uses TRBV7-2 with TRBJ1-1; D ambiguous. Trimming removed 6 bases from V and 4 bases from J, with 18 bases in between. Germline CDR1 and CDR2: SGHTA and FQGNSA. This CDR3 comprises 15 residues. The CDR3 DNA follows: TGTGCCAGCAGAAGGAGGGAATCGGAGGGCACTGAAGCTTTCTTT. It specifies CASRRRESEGTEAFF.

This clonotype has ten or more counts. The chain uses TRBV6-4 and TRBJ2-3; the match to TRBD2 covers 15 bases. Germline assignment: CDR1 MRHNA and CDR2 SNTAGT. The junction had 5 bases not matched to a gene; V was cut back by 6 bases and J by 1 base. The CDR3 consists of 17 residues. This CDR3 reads CASSRTSGGAGTDTQYF. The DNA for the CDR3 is TGTGCCAGCAGCCGGACTAGCGGGGGGGCAGGCACAGATACGCAGTATTTT.

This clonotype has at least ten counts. The CDR3 DNA is TGCAGCGGTAAAGGGTCAGTTAACACCGGGGAGCTGTTTTTT. Its protein is CSGKGSVNTGELFF. This sequence joins TRBV29-1 and TRBJ2-2; D gene uncertain. This CDR3 spans 14 amino acids. V lost 7 bases and J lost 2, with 14 bases in between. From germline, CDR1 is SQVTM and CDR2 ANQGSEA.